This T cell receptor beta chain was observed in a study of cytomegalovirus exposure and HLA in healthy donors. In this sample, this clone turned up a few times. The PCR used 60 Vbeta and 13 Jbeta primers. Profiled with immunoSEQ multiplex PCR; TCRdb holds only in-frame clones, not every one. This table has about 150,000 clones, more than 9.5% appearing once. The CDR3 is 16 amino acids. The ends lost 0 bases at V and 4 bases at J; junction bases unmatched: 8. Germline V gene data show CDR1 as SGHRS and CDR2 as YFSETQ. The sequencing sample was made of PBMCs. The receptor's source is a man aged 50-60 years in good health and CMV-seronegative. V usage is TRBV5-1 and J usage is TRBJ2-7, with 9 nucleotides matching TRBD1. The DNA for the CDR3 is TGCGCCAGCAGCTTGGGAGGGACAGGGAAGGCGTACGAGCAGTACTTC. Amino acid sequence: CASSLGGTGKAYEQYF. The whole variable domain, remainder taken from reference TRBV5-1 and TRBJ2-7, is KAGVTQTPRYLIKTRGQQVTLSCSPISGHRSVSWYQQTPGQGLQFLFEYFSETQRNKGNFPGRFSGRQFSNSRSEMNVSTLELGDSALYLCASSLGGTGKAYEQYFGPGTRLTVT.